This T cell receptor (beta chain) was observed in a study of cytomegalovirus exposure and HLA in healthy donors. Sequenced by immunoSEQ multiplex PCR; TCRdb stores in-frame clones only, minus some. The table has about 140,000 clones, 80% to 90% seen once. The germline V gene encodes CDR1 SEHNR and CDR2 FQNEAQ (reference sequence). The CDR3 loop spans 16 amino acids. V shed 1 base, J shed 7 bases, and the junction held 6 bases outside the gene matches. Sequencing was done on a sample of PBMCs. The chain links TRBV7-9 to TRBJ1-4, with 10 bases lining up with TRBD1. This receptor was identified in a woman in her twenties or thirties in good health and CMV-seronegative. The CDR3 DNA reads as TGTGCCAGCAGCTTAGAGGGGACAGGGGTTGGTGAAAAACTGTTTTTT. Translation gives CASSLEGTGVGEKLFF.